A single sample gave rise to the 30 T cell receptor beta chains below, sequenced in a study of blood T cells in healthy people across ages. Alongside a J-beta primer mix, a sample-barcoded 5' primer served in a second PCR lasting about 6 to 12 cycles. TCRdb re-derived calls from the 5' RACE reads in MiXCR, one entry per CDR3 protein. The sample includes 1.5 million to 2 million distinct CDR3 sequences, over 25% seen only once; the top ten take 7.7%. The sequencing input was blood. These receptors all stem from a woman aged 25 to 45 in good health.

This clonotype was counted a few times. The chain carries TRBV29-1 and TRBJ1-1; the D gene is possibly TRBD1 (5 bases). This CDR3 is built from 13 residues. Germline-derived CDR1 and CDR2 are SQVTM and ANQGSEA. V lost 5 bases to trimming and J lost 4 bases, with 14 bases between them. CDR3 coding DNA: TGCAGCGTTCGGCGGGGCTTGGGCACTGAAGCTTTCTTT. Translating gives CSVRRGLGTEAFF.

The chain recombines TRBV12-3 or TRBV12-4 with TRBJ2-3, with D tentatively TRBD2 (6 bases). Trimming cost V 7 bases and J 3 bases, with 14 bases left between them. This CDR3 spans 14 amino acids. CDR3 residues: CASTVAGRTDTQYF. CDR3 in DNA: TGTGCCAGCACCGTAGCTGGGAGGACAGATACGCAGTATTTT.

The chain is built from TRBV4-1 and TRBJ2-3; D assignment may be TRBD1 or TRBD2 (5 bases each). The CDR3 is made up of 17 amino acids. Trimming cost V 2 bases and J 2 bases, with 17 bases left between them. CDR1 MGHRA and CDR2 YSYEKL come from the germline V gene. This chain's CDR3 is CASSQLPGASATDTQYF. CDR3 DNA: TGCGCCAGCAGCCAACTACCCGGGGCCTCTGCCACAGATACGCAGTATTTT.

This clonotype has just a few counts. J is TRBJ2-1 and V is TRBV20-1; D is possibly TRBD1 or TRBD2 (5 bases each). Trimming pared 5 bases from V and 5 bases from J, leaving 13 bases between. Germline V gene data show CDR1 as DFQATT and CDR2 as SNEGSKA (reference sequence). The CDR3 has 13 amino acids. The CDR3 loop reads CSAPDGANNEQFF. CDR3 bases: TGCAGTGCTCCGGACGGGGCGAACAATGAGCAGTTCTTC.

To note about this clonotype: The missing conserved phenylalanine or tryptophan at the end of this CDR3 makes a read error likely. The chain carries TRBV4-2 and TRBJ1-1; maybe TRBD1 (6 bases). Looked up from germline, CDR1 is LGHNA and CDR2 is YNFKEQ. The CDR3 extends over 16 amino acids. V was shortened by 3 bases and J by 1 base, with 15 bases between the two germline ends. The CDR3 spells CASSQARTEGNTEAFV. In DNA, the CDR3 is TGTGCCAGCAGCCAGGCCCGGACAGAGGGGAACACTGAAGCTTTCGTT.

The chain couples TRBV20-1 to TRBJ2-2, with D perhaps matching TRBD1 (6 bases). The germline gives CDR1 DFQATT, CDR2 SNEGSKA (reference sequence). There are 13 residues in the CDR3. V lost 3 bases to trimming and J lost 7 bases, with 12 bases between them. For the CDR3, the DNA is TGCAGTGCTAGGGGACAACCATACGGGGAGCTGTTTTTT. Amino acids: CSARGQPYGELFF.

This clonotype was seen a few times. The rearrangement links TRBV7-2 to TRBJ1-3, with D unresolved. The V end was cut by 3 bases, the J end by 4 bases, with 10 bases between. The germline V gene has CDR1 SGHTA and CDR2 FQGNSA. The CDR3 loop spans 14 amino acids. CDR3 sequence reads: CASSFGLGGNTIYF. The CDR3 nucleotides read TGTGCCAGCAGCTTCGGATTAGGGGGAAACACCATATATTTT.

The chain links TRBV20-1 to TRBJ2-1; TRBD2 might be the D (6 bases). Germline CDR1 reads DFQATT; CDR2 reads SNEGSKA (reference sequence). V was trimmed by 0 bases and J by 3 bases, leaving 12 bases between them. CDR3 length equals 15 residues. The DNA of the CDR3 is TGCAGTGCTAGAGAAAGCGGGTCATACTACAATGAGCAGTTCTTC. Its protein is CSARESGSYYNEQFF.

The rearrangement links TRBV5-1 to TRBJ1-6; D gene uncertain. The length of the CDR3 is 14 residues. CDR1 is SGHRS, CDR2 YFSETQ, per germline. V was trimmed by 5 bases and J by 4 bases, leaving 10 bases between them. As DNA, the CDR3 is TGCGCCAGCAGAACGGTAGGGTATAATTCACCCCTCCACTTT. Translated: CASRTVGYNSPLHF. Using reference TRBV5-1 and TRBJ1-6 for the parts outside the CDR3, the full variable domain is KAGVTQTPRYLIKTRGQQVTLSCSPISGHRSVSWYQQTPGQGLQFLFEYFSETQRNKGNFPGRFSGRQFSNSRSEMNVSTLELGDSALYLCASRTVGYNSPLHFGNGTRLTVT.

This clonotype came up a few times. CDR3 region: CSAQKPGYTDTQYF. The CDR3 DNA reads as TGCAGTGCTCAGAAACCGGGATACACAGATACGCAGTATTTT. This sequence joins TRBV20-1 and TRBJ2-3; perhaps TRBD2 as D (5 bases). CDR3 length equals 14 residues. The germline V gene has CDR1 DFQATT and CDR2 SNEGSKA (reference sequence). V lost 5 bases to trimming and J lost 2 bases, with 14 bases between them.

The V and J genes are TRBV5-1 and TRBJ2-3; D may be TRBD2 (5 bases). The CDR3 contains 14 residues. Germline CDR1 and CDR2: SGHRS and YFSETQ. V lost 4 bases, J lost 2 bases, and 11 bases lay in between. CDR3 sequence (DNA): TGCGCCAGCAGCCCGGGGAAGATCACAGATACGCAGTATTTT. Its protein product is CASSPGKITDTQYF.

Turning to this clonotype: This may be a read error, as it is one base from a much larger clone. The V and J genes are TRBV24-1 and TRBJ2-4; no clear D gene. The CDR3 length is 12 residues. Germline V lookup: CDR1 KGHDR, CDR2 SFDVKD. The CDR3 sequence is CAASDGVGIQYF. DNA for the CDR3: TGTGCCGCCAGTGATGGAGTAGGCATTCAGTACTTC.

This clonotype was detected ten times or more. This sequence joins TRBV7-2 and TRBJ2-3; D possibly uses TRBD1 or TRBD2 (5 bases each). The V end was cut by 3 bases, the J end by 1 base, with 14 bases between. CDR3 size: 16 residues. CDR1 is SGHTA, CDR2 FQGNSA, per germline. CDR3 sequence: CASSFGTGLGTDTQYF. The DNA of the CDR3 is TGTGCCAGCAGCTTCGGGACGGGCTTAGGCACAGATACGCAGTATTTT.

The chain combines TRBV4-3 with TRBJ2-1, with 9 bases matching TRBD2. This CDR3 is built from 15 residues. Germline lookup yields CDR1 LGHNA and CDR2 YSLEER. Trimming at V came to 4 bases and at J to 10 bases, leaving 11 bases not matched to a gene. The CDR3 is CASSRKTSGPYEQFF. DNA of the CDR3: TGCGCCAGCAGCCGAAAGACTAGCGGACCCTACGAGCAGTTCTTC.

This clonotype has just a few counts. A clone one base away is much larger, so this may be a read error. This chain connects TRBV20-1 to TRBJ2-1; 7 bases line up with TRBD1. Germline CDR1 DFQATT, CDR2 SNEGSKA (reference sequence). This CDR3 spans 15 amino acids. Trimming removed 3 bases from V and 2 bases from J; junction bases left unmatched: 7. The CDR3 DNA sequence: TGCAGTGCTAGTTCGGGACAGATTCCCTACAATGAGCAGTTCTTC. It translates to CSASSGQIPYNEQFF.

The sample holds a few counts of this clonotype. V gene TRBV2 combines with J gene TRBJ2-7; 8 positions agree with TRBD2. Germline CDR1 and CDR2: SNHLY and FYNNEI. The CDR3 contains 15 residues. J lost 5 bases, V lost 5 bases, and 11 bases had no gene match. The CDR3 bases are TGTGCCAGCAGTCCTCTTAGCGGGATCGGGAACGAGCAGTACTTC. Translation gives CASSPLSGIGNEQYF.

The V call is TRBV29-1, the J call TRBJ2-5; the match to TRBD1 covers 8 bases. The germline V gene encodes CDR1 SQVTM and CDR2 ANQGSEA. After removal of 7 bases from V and 7 bases from J, the junction contained 8 bases not matched to a gene. This CDR3 comprises 12 residues. CDR3 nucleotide sequence: TGCAGCGCTAGACAGGGGATGGGGACCCAGTACTTC. Protein product: CSARQGMGTQYF. The full variable domain, in which reference TRBV29-1 and TRBJ2-5 provide the parts outside the CDR3, is SAVISQKPSRDICQRGTSLTIQCQVDSQVTMMFWYRQQPGQSLTLIATANQGSEATYESGFVIDKFPISRPNLTFSTLTVSNMSPEDSSIYLCSARQGMGTQYFGPGTRLLVL.

This rearrangement joins TRBV30 to TRBJ1-4, with no clear D. Germline-derived CDR1 and CDR2 are GTSNPN and SVGIG (reference sequence). The CDR3 is 16 amino acids. V shed 2 bases and J shed 0 bases, with 13 bases lying between them. This chain's CDR3 is CAWSPTRTTTNEKLFF. The CDR3 region has the DNA TGTGCCTGGAGTCCCACCCGGACTACAACTAATGAAAAACTGTTTTTT.

The sample holds a few counts of this clonotype. This may be a read error: a much more frequent sequence differs by one nucleotide. The chain is built from TRBV7-9 and TRBJ2-1, with TRBD2 identical over 10 bases. The CDR3 spans 15 residues. Germline V gene lookup returns CDR1 SEHNR and CDR2 FQNEAQ (reference sequence). J was trimmed by 5 bases and V by 3 bases; bases with no gene match: 4. DNA of the CDR3: TGTGCCAGCAGCTTTGGACTAGCGGATCACAATGAGCAGTTCTTC. It yields the protein CASSFGLADHNEQFF.

V is TRBV3-1 and J is TRBJ1-1, with 8 nucleotides matching TRBD1. This CDR3 is 17 amino acids long. J gave up 0 bases and V 1 base, and 7 bases lay outside the gene matches. Germline-derived CDR1 and CDR2 are LGHDT and YNNKEL (reference sequence). The CDR3 DNA reads TGTGCCAGCAGCCAAGTAAGGACAGGGAACATGAACACTGAAGCTTTCTTT. The encoded protein is CASSQVRTGNMNTEAFF. Together with reference TRBV3-1 and TRBJ1-1, the CDR3 gives the full variable domain: DTAVSQTPKYLVTQMGNDKSIKCEQNLGHDTMYWYKQDSKKFLKIMFSYNNKELIINETVPNRFSPKSPDKAHLNLHINSLELGDSAVYFCASSQVRTGNMNTEAFFGQGTRLTVV.

The chain links TRBV25-1 to TRBJ1-4; 9 nucleotides line up with TRBD1. Germline V CDR1 and CDR2: MGHDK, SYGVNS. This CDR3 is built from 14 residues. The junction had 4 bases not matched to a gene; V was cut back by 3 bases and J by 8 bases. CDR3: CASSEGQGQEKLFF. DNA for the CDR3: TGTGCCAGCAGTGAGGGACAGGGTCAGGAAAAACTGTTTTTT.

Worth noting for this clonotype: Sequence at one end of the junction differs from germline and may be a read error. V is TRBV12-3 or TRBV12-4 and J is TRBJ2-3; the D gene is possibly TRBD1 (6 bases). The CDR3 loop spans 15 amino acids. CDR3 bases: TGTGCCAGCAGTTTAGAGACAGGTTTCTCAGATGCGCAGTATTTT. This translates into CASSLETGFSDAQYF.

In this sample, this clonotype turned up many times. The chain links TRBV20-1 to TRBJ2-5, with D possibly matching TRBD2 (5 bases). CDR3 length equals 11 residues. Germline V gene data show CDR1 as DFQATT and CDR2 as SNEGSKA (reference sequence). V was cut by 6 bases and J by 7 bases, with 12 bases left in between. The CDR3 protein is CSALGVRTQYF. CDR3 sequence (DNA): TGCAGTGCCCTCGGGGTGCGGACCCAGTACTTC.

There are a few counts of this clonotype. CDR3 in amino acids: CASSVGQGWNTEAFF. CDR3 DNA sequence: TGTGCCAGCAGCGTGGGACAGGGGTGGAACACTGAAGCTTTCTTT. V usage is TRBV9 and J usage is TRBJ1-1, with 10 bases matching TRBD1. Losses at the gene ends were 2 bases for V and 1 base for J; bases not matched to a gene: 2. There are 15 residues in the CDR3. Per the germline V gene, CDR1 is SGDLS and CDR2 is YYNGEE.

The rearrangement joins TRBV20-1 to TRBJ2-3; D is undetermined. The CDR3 length is 16 residues. The germline V gene has CDR1 DFQATT and CDR2 SNEGSKA (reference sequence). Trimming cost V 0 bases and J 5 bases, with 18 bases left between them. CDR3 DNA: TGCAGTGCTAGAGATCGAAAACCCCCCACGGGAGATACGCAGTATTTT. This encodes CSARDRKPPTGDTQYF.

In its sample, this clonotype was seen many times. This sequence joins TRBV7-2 and TRBJ2-1; 9 bases agree with TRBD2. There are 14 residues in the CDR3. The V segment lost 4 bases and the J segment 9 bases; nucleotides outside the gene matches: 7. Germline CDR1 is SGHTA and CDR2 is FQGNSA. CDR3 in DNA: TGTGCCAGCAGCTCAGATAGCGGGGGAACTGAGCAGTTCTTC. Translating gives CASSSDSGGTEQFF.

For the CDR3, the DNA is TGTGCCAGTAAAACAGGGGCGATGAACACTGAAGCTTTCTTT. Translating it yields CASKTGAMNTEAFF. V and J are TRBV6-5 and TRBJ1-1; 7 nucleotides match TRBD1. Per the germline V gene, CDR1 is MNHEY and CDR2 is SVGAGI. V shed 9 bases, J shed 0 bases, and the junction held 7 bases outside the gene matches. This CDR3 region has 14 residues.

This clonotype was counted many times. The chain uses TRBV29-1 and TRBJ2-5; D is ambiguous. V was trimmed by 4 bases and J by 0 bases, leaving 9 bases between them. The CDR3 sequence is 13 residues long. Germline CDR1 is SQVTM and CDR2 is ANQGSEA. Here the CDR3 DNA reads TGCAGCGTTGGAGGTGCCTACCAAGAGACCCAGTACTTC. It is translated as CSVGGAYQETQYF.

The chain has TRBV7-9 and TRBJ2-5; 11 bases are a match to TRBD2. This CDR3 comprises 15 residues. Germline CDR1 reads SEHNR; CDR2 reads FQNEAQ (reference sequence). The V segment lost 5 bases and the J segment 2 bases; nucleotides outside the gene matches: 4. CDR3 protein: CASSTRLAGQETQYF. The CDR3 DNA is TGTGCCAGCAGCACCAGACTAGCGGGACAAGAGACCCAGTACTTC.

Many counts were recorded for this clonotype. The chain's CDR3 is CSAPRGDETQYF. In DNA, the CDR3 is TGCAGTGCTCCTCGAGGGGACGAGACCCAGTACTTC. The gene calls are TRBV20-1 and TRBJ2-5; D might be TRBD1 or TRBD2, each matching 5 bases. Trimming removed 5 bases at V and 5 bases at J, with 12 bases between. Germline-derived CDR1 and CDR2 are DFQATT and SNEGSKA (reference sequence). The CDR3 is made up of 12 amino acids.